The 21 T cell receptor beta chains listed next were all sequenced from one sample in a study of Ad26.COV2.S vaccination and SARS-CoV-2 variants. As to treatment: approximately 18 received Ad26.COV2.S at low or high dose, single or two shots; 5 received placebo; per-sample allocation not given. The samples were gathered on day 63 after the first injection of vaccine or placebo. Profiled with immunoSEQ multiplex PCR; TCRdb holds only in-frame clones, not every one. Of roughly 420,000 clones in the sample, roughly 89% were seen once. Source: peripheral blood, taken in a trial of Ad26.COV2.S vaccine versus placebo. The receptors here all came from a person between 18 and 59 years old who received the Ad26.COV2.S COVID-19 vaccine or a placebo.

This clone was seen a few times. The genes are TRBV7-2 and TRBJ2-3; D unclear. This CDR3 has 14 amino acids. CDR1 is SGHTA, CDR2 FQGNSA, per germline. V lost 0 bases to trimming and J lost 3 bases, with 7 bases between them. CDR3 residues: CASSLAQNTDTQYF. CDR3 DNA: TGTGCCAGCAGCTTAGCTCAAAATACAGATACGCAGTATTTT.

The chain is built from TRBV18 and TRBJ1-1; maybe TRBD1 (5 bases). Trimming left V 0 bases short and J 6 bases short, with 8 bases between. The CDR3 has 13 residues. Germline lookup yields CDR1 KGHSH and CDR2 LQKENI. The CDR3, as DNA: TGTGCCAGCTCACCACCAGGGGCGGCTGAAGCTTTCTTT. Translated, it gives CASSPPGAAEAFF. Full variable domain (rest looked up from reference TRBV18 and TRBJ1-1): NAGVMQNPRHLVRRRGQEARLRCSPMKGHSHVYWYRQLPEEGLKFMVYLQKENIIDESGMPKERFSAEFPKEGPSILRIQQVVRGDSAAYFCASSPPGAAEAFFGQGTRLTVV.

This clone was detected only once. V is TRBV21-1 and J is TRBJ2-7; the tabulated D call, TRBD2, remains unverified against the DNA. TRBV21-1 is a documented pseudogene. The CDR3 runs 19 residues. The CDR3 protein is CASSKVKVTSGRSSYEQYV. CDR3 DNA: TGTGCCAGCAGCAAAGTAAAAGTGACTAGCGGGAGGTCCTCCTACGAGCAGTACGTC.

The J gene is TRBJ2-5, the V gene TRBV2; the D gene is possibly TRBD1 (5 bases). There are 13 residues in the CDR3. Germline loops: CDR1 SNHLY, CDR2 FYNNEI. Trimming removed 3 bases at V and 4 bases at J, with 9 bases between. The chain's CDR3 is CASSDRVGETQYF. CDR3 bases: TGTGCCAGCAGTGACAGGGTCGGAGAGACCCAGTACTTC.

This clone appeared a few times. The chain uses TRBV6-2 or TRBV6-3 and TRBJ2-5; 8 nucleotides agree with TRBD2. Germline V gene lookup returns CDR1 MNHEY and CDR2 SVGEGT. The V gene end was trimmed by 3 bases and the J gene end by 1 base; junction bases not matched to a gene: 10. This CDR3 is built from 17 residues. CDR3 sequence reads: CASSYGGSGAFQETQYF. The CDR3 nucleotides read TGTGCCAGCAGTTATGGAGGTAGCGGGGCTTTCCAAGAGACCCAGTACTTC.

V usage is TRBV9 and J usage is TRBJ2-1; D possibly corresponds to TRBD2 (5 bases). Germline assignment: CDR1 SGDLS and CDR2 YYNGEE. Trimming removed 0 bases at V and 8 bases at J, with 18 bases between. CDR3 length: 16 residues. The CDR3 protein is CASSVEVARGSYEQFF. DNA of the CDR3: TGTGCCAGCAGCGTAGAGGTAGCGAGAGGCTCCTATGAGCAGTTCTTC.

V and J are TRBV7-2 and TRBJ2-1, with TRBD2 matching over 9 bases. The CDR3 length is 13 residues. V gave up 2 bases and J gave up 12 bases; unmatched junction bases: 5. CDR1 and CDR2 from the germline V gene are SGHTA and FQGNSA. The CDR3 loop reads CASSLPSGVGQFF. As DNA, the CDR3 is TGTGCCAGCAGCTTACCTAGCGGGGTGGGGCAGTTCTTC.

This clone showed up just once. The chain joins TRBV6-6 to TRBJ1-4; D possibly corresponds to TRBD1 (6 bases). The CDR3 runs 16 residues. Germline-derived CDR1 and CDR2 are MNHNY and SVGAGI (reference sequence). Trimming stripped 6 bases from V and 2 bases from J, with 16 bases between. DNA of the CDR3: TGTGCCAGCAGCCCCCAGGGAGGGGGGACTAATGAAAAACTGTTTTTT. Its protein is CASSPQGGGTNEKLFF.

This clone was detected once. The rearrangement links TRBV6-5 to TRBJ2-3, with 7 bases lining up with TRBD2. After removal of 7 bases from V and 4 bases from J, the junction contained 11 bases not matched to a gene. Germline CDR1 MNHEY, CDR2 SVGAGI. The CDR3 spans 15 residues. CDR3 in amino acids: CASTELARGPDTQYF. CDR3 DNA sequence: TGTGCCAGCACAGAACTAGCGCGAGGGCCAGATACGCAGTATTTT.

The gene calls are TRBV25-1 and TRBJ1-4; D is ambiguous. V was cut by 7 bases and J by 8 bases, with 20 bases left in between. Germline CDR1 MGHDK, CDR2 SYGVNS. The CDR3 consists of 15 residues. The CDR3 sequence is CASTGRKGSKEKLFF. The CDR3, as DNA: TGTGCCAGCACCGGACGAAAAGGGTCGAAGGAAAAACTGTTTTTT.

The chain employs TRBV5-1 and TRBJ2-3; tentatively, D is TRBD2 (5 bases). Germline V lookup: CDR1 SGHRS, CDR2 YFSETQ. Trimming left V 0 bases short and J 3 bases short, with 8 bases between. The CDR3 has 14 amino acids. The CDR3 is CASSLGGETDTQYF. In nucleotides, the CDR3 is TGCGCCAGCAGCTTGGGGGGAGAAACAGATACGCAGTATTTT.

This chain uses TRBV11-2 with TRBJ2-3; no clear D. This CDR3 contains 16 residues. In germline, CDR1 is SGHAT, CDR2 FQNNGV. Trimming removed 1 base at V and 0 bases at J, with 11 bases between. CDR3 amino acids: CASSLAVVLSTDTQYF. The CDR3 nucleotides read TGTGCCAGCAGCTTAGCAGTGGTCCTGAGCACAGATACGCAGTATTTT.

V and J are TRBV4-3 and TRBJ1-4; 7 nucleotides line up with TRBD1. Germline V lookup: CDR1 LGHNA, CDR2 YSLEER. The CDR3 has 17 amino acids. Trimming took 1 base from V and 8 from J; bases not matched to a gene: 13. CDR3 sequence reads: CASSQGGVRGRGEKLFF. Here the CDR3 DNA reads TGCGCCAGCAGCCAAGGTGGAGTCAGGGGGAGAGGCGAAAAACTGTTTTTT.

This rearrangement joins TRBV5-6 to TRBJ1-1, with D possibly TRBD1 on 5 matching bases. V gave up 1 base and J gave up 5 bases, with 18 bases separating them. CDR1 and CDR2 (germline): SGHDT, YYEEEE. The CDR3 is 16 residues long. The CDR3 DNA sequence: TGTGCCAGCAGCTTGAACGCTTGGGCAGGGAGGACTGAAGCTTTCTTT. It encodes CASSLNAWAGRTEAFF.

The V call is TRBV19, the J call TRBJ1-1; D gene ambiguous. Trimming cost V 4 bases and J 10 bases, with 10 bases left between them. The CDR3 has 11 residues. Germline assignment: CDR1 LNHDA and CDR2 SQIVND (reference sequence). CDR3 nucleotide sequence: TGTGCCAGTAGTACCTCGATGGTAGCTTTCTTT. This gives the protein CASSTSMVAFF.

The rearrangement links TRBV19 to TRBJ1-5, with a tentative D call TRBD1 (5 bases). The CDR3 has 13 residues. The V and J ends lost 5 bases and 4 bases respectively, with 9 bases between them. The germline CDR1 and CDR2 sequences are LNHDA and SQIVND (reference sequence). In nucleotides, the CDR3 is TGTGCCAGTAGTCAGGGTCCAAATCAGCCCCAGCATTTT. Translated, it gives CASSQGPNQPQHF. Full variable domain (rest looked up from reference TRBV19 and TRBJ1-5): DGGITQSPKYLFRKEGQNVTLSCEQNLNHDAMYWYRQDPGQGLRLIYYSQIVNDFQKGDIAEGYSVSREKKESFPLTVTSAQKNPTAFYLCASSQGPNQPQHFGDGTRLSIL.

The chain recombines TRBV18 with TRBJ1-2; weak D call: TRBD1 (5 bases). The CDR3 is made up of 15 amino acids. Trimming removed 1 base from V and 8 bases from J, with 17 bases in between. Per the germline V gene, CDR1 is KGHSH and CDR2 is LQKENI. Here the CDR3 DNA reads TGTGCCAGCTCACCACTCCCCGGGACCACCGGGGGCTACACCTTC. It encodes CASSPLPGTTGGYTF.

The rearrangement links TRBV5-4 to TRBJ2-5; D is unresolved. Trimming removed 0 bases at V and 3 bases at J, with 9 bases between. Germline values: CDR1 SGHNT, CDR2 YYREEE (reference sequence). The CDR3 has 14 residues. CDR3 sequence reads: CASSLGVSKETQYF. CDR3 bases: TGTGCCAGCAGCTTGGGAGTCTCAAAAGAGACCCAGTACTTC.

J is TRBJ1-4 and V is TRBV25-1, with D uncertain. Germline V gives CDR1 MGHDK, CDR2 SYGVNS. The CDR3 is made up of 18 amino acids. The V end lost 4 bases, the J end lost 2 bases, and 20 bases lay between the germline ends. CDR3 in amino acids: CASSGWRGTKSTNEKLFF. The CDR3 DNA follows: TGTGCCAGCAGTGGTTGGCGGGGTACGAAGTCCACTAATGAAAAACTGTTTTTT. The variable domain in full, completed from reference TRBV25-1 and TRBJ1-4, reads EADIYQTPRYLVIGTGKKITLECSQTMGHDKMYWYQQDPGMELHLIHYSYGVNSTEKGDLSSESTVSRIRTEHFPLTLESARPSHTSQYLCASSGWRGTKSTNEKLFFGSGTQLSVL.

The chain uses TRBV7-9 and TRBJ1-2; D is undetermined. The CDR3 sequence is 13 residues long. CDR1 and CDR2 (germline): SEHNR, FQNEAQ (reference sequence). Trimming removed 5 bases at V and 3 bases at J, with 10 bases between. In DNA, the CDR3 is TGTGCCAGCAGCCGTCAGGTTTACTATGGCTACACCTTC. It translates to CASSRQVYYGYTF.

The V and J genes are TRBV12-2 and TRBJ2-1. TRBV12-2 is labeled a pseudogene. The CDR3 totals 16 residues. CDR3 coding DNA: TGTGCAAGTCGCTTAGTTAGGATCTGTCAAGAAAATGAGCAGTTCTTC. Protein sequence: CASRLVRICQENEQFF.